The present T cell receptor (beta chain) was sequenced within a study of T cell responses to AZD1222 COVID-19 vaccine. Study-wide results and limits: Across the whole spike, CD4 TCRs peaked at regions 160-218 and 743-854. Baseline testing showed seropositivity in only 6 or 7 AZD1222 recipients.

With respect to this clone: Its cognate antigen is unknown.

Method: immunoSEQ multiplex PCR; TCRdb's copy keeps in-frame clones and lacks some. The table has 150,000 or so clones, 90% seen once. The germline V gene has CDR1 SNHLY and CDR2 FYNNEI. Trimming removed 4 bases from V and 2 bases from J, with 3 bases in between. The CDR3 spans 12 residues. J is TRBJ1-5 and V is TRBV2; D is uncertain. This TCR came from an adult in good health. Sample: peripheral blood, taken on day 0 of AZD1222 vaccination. CDR3 protein: CASSGGNQPQHF. As DNA, the CDR3 is TGTGCCAGCAGTGGGGGCAATCAGCCCCAGCATTTT.